Listed below are T cell receptor beta chains from one sample, sequenced in a study of blood T cell repertoires in COVID-19. Data came from immunoSEQ multiplex PCR; TCRdb stores just in-frame clones and leaves some out. The sample consists of approximately 400,000 clones, roughly 77% of them appearing once. Sequenced material: peripheral blood. These TCRs come from a human donor with acute or convalescent COVID-19. The donor label of this sample is uncertain. Both conserved end residues are part of each CDR3. The D gene is left open where the match is weak. Some rows mark clone size as missing; the rest say once, few, many or name a class of expanded clone.

v_gene	d_gene	abundance	j_gene	CDR3aa	CDR3nt
TRBV6-1	TRBD1	.	TRBJ2-2	CASSGWDRTNTGELFF	TGTGCCAGCAGTGGGTGGGACAGAACGAACACCGGGGAGCTGTTTTTT
TRBV5-1	.	.	TRBJ1-1	CASSLAIISGMNTEAFF	TGCGCCAGCAGCTTGGCCATTATCTCAGGGATGAACACTGAAGCTTTCTTT
TRBV19	.	.	TRBJ1-6	CASSRTVGSPLHF	TGTGCCAGTAGCCGGACAGTAGGTTCACCCCTCCACTTT
TRBV13	.	.	TRBJ1-1	CASSLGLNTEAFF	TGTGCCAGCAGCTTGGGGCTGAACACTGAAGCTTTCTTT
TRBV7-8	.	few	TRBJ1-1	CASSFGGGSTEAFF	TGTGCCAGCAGCTTCGGCGGCGGGAGCACTGAAGCTTTCTTT
TRBV12-3/TRBV12-4	.	.	TRBJ1-5	CASSFRLDQPQHF	TGTGCCAGCAGTTTCCGGTTAGATCAGCCCCAGCATTTT
TRBV2	.	few	TRBJ2-1	CASSEMALHNEQFF	TGTGCCAGCAGTGAAATGGCCCTCCACAATGAGCAGTTCTTC
TRBV10-3	.	.	TRBJ1-1	CAISDQGTVVNTEAFF	TGTGCCATCAGTGATCAGGGGACGGTTGTGAACACTGAAGCTTTCTTT
TRBV2	TRBD2	.	TRBJ2-1	CASSTSGSSDEQFF	TGTGCCAGCAGTACTAGCGGGAGTAGTGATGAGCAGTTCTTC
TRBV18	TRBD1	.	TRBJ1-2	CASSRTAGQGPRGYTF	TGTGCCAGCTCTCGGACCGCGGGACAGGGGCCAAGAGGCTACACCTTC
TRBV6-6	.	.	TRBJ2-5	CASSRTEQETQYF	TGTGCCAGCAGTCGGACAGAGCAAGAGACCCAGTACTTC